Below are 28 T cell receptor beta chains sequenced from a single sample in a study of memory CD4+ T cells and cytomegalovirus serostatus. Single viable CD3+CD4+CD8-CD45RO+ cells were sorted as the memory CD4+ T cells. Assay used: immunoSEQ multiplex PCR; TCRdb lists only in-frame clones, some missing. The table lists some 80,000 clones, 80% of them singletons. Sequenced: memory CD4+ T cells from blood. The receptor set was obtained from an adult in good health and CMV-seronegative.

This clone was observed a handful of times. The chain combines TRBV19 with TRBJ2-2; 10 bases fit TRBD1. After removal of 3 bases from V and 5 bases from J, the junction contained 6 bases not matched to a gene. CDR3 size: 16 residues. Germline CDR1 reads LNHDA; CDR2 reads SQIVND (reference sequence). CDR3 DNA: TGTGCCAGTAGTATCGGACAGGGGGGTAGGACCGGGGAGCTGTTTTTT. Protein sequence: CASSIGQGGRTGELFF. The full variable domain, completed using reference TRBV19 and TRBJ2-2, is DGGITQSPKYLFRKEGQNVTLSCEQNLNHDAMYWYRQDPGQGLRLIYYSQIVNDFQKGDIAEGYSVSREKKESFPLTVTSAQKNPTAFYLCASSIGQGGRTGELFFGEGSRLTVL.

This clone was observed a handful of times. This chain links TRBV4-3 with TRBJ1-3, with D hard to call. V lost 0 bases and J 3 bases, leaving 6 bases between the germline ends. The CDR3 covers 14 residues. Germline assignment: CDR1 LGHNA and CDR2 YSLEER. CDR3 coding DNA: TGCGCCAGCAGCCAAGAAACACATGGAAACACCATATATTTT. Its protein product is CASSQETHGNTIYF.

The gene calls are TRBV6-5 and TRBJ2-7, with a weak D call TRBD1 (5 bases). Germline CDR1 MNHEY, CDR2 SVGAGI. The CDR3 contains 13 residues. The V end was cut by 4 bases, the J end by 0 bases, with 7 bases between. CDR3 region: CASSSRVSYEQYF. For the CDR3, the DNA is TGTGCCAGCAGTTCCAGGGTCTCCTACGAGCAGTACTTC.

This rearrangement joins TRBV2 to TRBJ1-2; TRBD1 agrees at 7 bases. V trimming: 8 bases; J trimming: 4 bases; junction bases outside the gene matches: 10. This CDR3 spans 14 amino acids. From germline, CDR1 is SNHLY and CDR2 FYNNEI. The CDR3 DNA reads as TGTGCCAGCCACCGGGACAGCGTTTCCTATGGCTACACCTTC. Amino acid sequence: CASHRDSVSYGYTF.

V and J are TRBV28 and TRBJ2-2, with D possibly being TRBD2 (5 bases). Trimming shortened V by 9 bases and J by 4 bases, and 12 bases separated the two germline ends. Germline V gene lookup returns CDR1 MDHEN and CDR2 SYDVKM. There are 13 residues in the CDR3. The CDR3 sequence is CASGLPGTGELFF. The CDR3 coding sequence is TGTGCCAGTGGACTTCCGGGCACCGGGGAGCTGTTTTTT.

The chain carries TRBV9 and TRBJ2-5; 11 bases agree with TRBD1. This CDR3 spans 16 amino acids. Germline CDR1 SGDLS, CDR2 YYNGEE. V was pared by 0 bases and J by 2 bases, with 3 bases of the junction left unmatched. The CDR3 region has the DNA TGTGCCAGCAGCGTAGGTGGACAGGGGGCTCAAGAGACCCAGTACTTC. Its translation: CASSVGGQGAQETQYF.

The J gene is TRBJ1-1, the V gene TRBV6-5, with 10 bases lining up with TRBD1. In germline, CDR1 is MNHEY, CDR2 SVGAGI. The V segment lost 5 bases and the J segment 5 bases; nucleotides outside the gene matches: 8. The CDR3 sequence is 15 residues long. The CDR3 is CASSLLDRGLTEAFF. CDR3 sequence (DNA): TGTGCCAGCAGTCTCCTAGACAGGGGGCTTACTGAAGCTTTCTTT.

This chain connects TRBV2 to TRBJ1-1; D call uncertain. Trimming removed 7 bases from V and 1 base from J, with 10 bases in between. Germline CDR1 and CDR2: SNHLY and FYNNEI. The CDR3 loop spans 13 amino acids. CDR3 amino acids: CASTKEGNTEAFF. In nucleotides, the CDR3 is TGTGCCAGCACTAAGGAGGGGAACACTGAAGCTTTCTTT.

This chain uses TRBV11-2 with TRBJ1-1; TRBD1 matches 7 bases. The germline V gene has CDR1 SGHAT and CDR2 FQNNGV. The CDR3 consists of 16 residues. V trimming: 5 bases; J trimming: 6 bases; junction bases outside the gene matches: 15. The CDR3 reads CASSTRTGGPSAEAFF. DNA of the CDR3: TGTGCCAGCAGCACTCGGACAGGTGGACCTAGCGCTGAAGCTTTCTTT.

The chain carries TRBV7-6 and TRBJ2-1; TRBD2 agrees at 9 bases. Losses at the gene ends were 0 bases for V and 9 bases for J; bases not matched to a gene: 9. The CDR3 has 16 residues. Germline CDR1 and CDR2: SGHVS and FNYEAQ. CDR3 residues: CASSLAVAGGQGEQFF. In nucleotides, the CDR3 is TGTGCCAGCAGCTTAGCGGTCGCGGGGGGGCAGGGTGAGCAGTTCTTC.

In its sample, this clone was seen once. This rearrangement joins TRBV10-1 to TRBJ2-3; 7 bases line up with TRBD1. The length of the CDR3 is 17 residues. V was clipped by 6 bases and J by 0 bases; unmatched bases: 12. Germline V gene lookup returns CDR1 WNHNN and CDR2 SYGVQD (reference sequence). For the CDR3, the DNA is TGCGCCAGCAGCGAAGACAGGGTAGCCTTTAGCACAGATACGCAGTATTTT. Translated, it gives CASSEDRVAFSTDTQYF.

Details on this clone: This same CDR3 is encoded by further DNA sequences in the sample. The genes are TRBV6-1 and TRBJ1-2; 10 positions agree with TRBD1. Germline CDR1 is MNHNS and CDR2 is SASEGT. With 3 bases clipped from V and 7 bases from J, the junction kept 2 bases outside the gene matches. The CDR3 has 13 amino acids. CDR3 in amino acids: CASSDRDRGGYTF. CDR3 sequence (DNA): TGTGCCAGCAGTGATAGGGACAGGGGTGGCTACACCTTC.

The V call is TRBV4-1, the J call TRBJ2-3, with 8 positions matching TRBD1. Germline V gives CDR1 MGHRA, CDR2 YSYEKL. The CDR3 consists of 16 residues. V lost 1 base to trimming and J lost 4 bases; unmatched junction nucleotides: 7. The CDR3 sequence: CASSQGQGPLPDTQYF. CDR3 DNA: TGCGCCAGCAGCCAAGGACAGGGGCCCCTCCCAGATACGCAGTATTTT.

The chain is built from TRBV29-1 and TRBJ1-1, with 7 bases aligning to TRBD1. There are 14 residues in the CDR3. From germline, CDR1 is SQVTM and CDR2 ANQGSEA. With V trimmed by 2 bases and J by 1 base, 4 bases remained unmatched. This chain's CDR3 is CSVERGLSNTEAFF. DNA of the CDR3: TGCAGCGTTGAAAGGGGGCTTTCGAACACTGAAGCTTTCTTT.

Here the CDR3 reads CASSLHQDSTAQETQYF. In nucleotides, the CDR3 is TGCGCCAGCAGCTTGCACCAAGACAGCACAGCGCAAGAGACCCAGTACTTC. The chain employs TRBV5-1 and TRBJ2-5; the D gene is possibly TRBD1 (5 bases). Between the trimmed V and J ends, which lost 1 base and 2 bases, there was a span of 18 bases. The CDR3 is 17 amino acids. Germline V gives CDR1 SGHRS, CDR2 YFSETQ.

The chain is built from TRBV19 and TRBJ1-1; tentative D call: TRBD1 (6 bases). Trimming stripped 5 bases from V and 4 bases from J, with 23 bases between. This CDR3 is built from 17 residues. Germline V gene sequence: CDR1 LNHDA, CDR2 SQIVND (reference sequence). CDR3: CASSRHPDRTSSTEAFF. The CDR3 DNA reads as TGTGCCAGTAGTCGCCACCCCGACAGGACGAGTAGCACTGAAGCTTTCTTT.

V gene TRBV2 combines with J gene TRBJ1-1; D unresolved. CDR3 size: 15 residues. V was pared by 1 base and J by 4 bases, with 13 bases between. From germline, CDR1 is SNHLY and CDR2 FYNNEI. CDR3 bases: TGTGCCAGCAGTGAAGTGGCAGGACTGGTCACTGAAGCTTTCTTT. Its protein is CASSEVAGLVTEAFF.

This clone was found a few times. The chain joins TRBV11-3 to TRBJ1-2, with 7 positions matching TRBD1. The length of the CDR3 is 14 residues. The germline gives CDR1 SGHNT, CDR2 YENEEA. V trimming: 1 base; J trimming: 6 bases; junction bases outside the gene matches: 5. The CDR3 coding sequence is TGTGCCAGCAGCTTAGTCCGGAGGGGGCATGGCTACACCTTC. As protein: CASSLVRRGHGYTF.

V and J are TRBV6-6 and TRBJ1-1; TRBD1 is a possible D gene (5 bases). The V and J ends lost 6 bases and 1 base respectively, with 9 bases between them. Germline V CDR1 and CDR2: MNHNY, SVGAGI (reference sequence). This CDR3 spans 13 amino acids. The chain's CDR3 is CASRRGGNTEAFF. The DNA for the CDR3 is TGTGCCAGCAGGCGGGGGGGGAACACTGAAGCTTTCTTT.

The V and J genes are TRBV7-3 and TRBJ2-3, with D maybe TRBD2 (7 bases). V dropped 2 bases and J dropped 2 bases, with 14 bases sitting between them. The CDR3 length is 16 residues. CDR1 is SGHTA, CDR2 FQGTGA, per germline. In nucleotides, the CDR3 is TGTGCCAGCAGCTTATCCCCCGGGGGGCTCACAGATACGCAGTATTTT. Encoded protein: CASSLSPGGLTDTQYF.

The rearrangement uses TRBV2 and TRBJ2-1, with D perhaps TRBD1 or TRBD2 (5 bases each). Germline V CDR1 and CDR2: SNHLY, FYNNEI. The CDR3 covers 14 residues. V was clipped by 4 bases and J by 9 bases, with 16 bases between them. CDR3 bases: TGTGCCAGCAGTGGACAGCGGACGGTGGGTGAGCAGTTCTTC. It codes for CASSGQRTVGEQFF.

The chain recombines TRBV7-8 with TRBJ1-2; tentatively, D is TRBD1 (6 bases). The CDR3 consists of 16 residues. CDR1 is SGHVS, CDR2 FQNEAQ, per germline. V was pared by 5 bases and J by 3 bases, with 19 bases between. This chain's CDR3 is CASSRTQGMGDYGYTF. The DNA of the CDR3 is TGTGCCAGCAGCCGAACACAGGGTATGGGGGACTATGGCTACACCTTC.

The rearrangement links TRBV5-6 to TRBJ2-7; D is possibly TRBD2 (6 bases). Per germline, CDR1 SGHDT and CDR2 YYEEEE. The ends were cut back, 4 bases at V and 0 bases at J, with 14 bases in the middle. CDR3 length: 15 amino acids. In DNA, the CDR3 is TGTGCCAGCAGCGGAGGGGCCAAGAACTCCTACGAGCAGTACTTC. Amino acids: CASSGGAKNSYEQYF.

This sequence joins TRBV10-3 and TRBJ2-7; possible D gene TRBD1, 6 bases. The CDR3 is 15 residues long. V lost 0 bases to trimming and J lost 7 bases, with 16 bases between them. CDR1 ENHRY and CDR2 SYGVKD come from the germline V gene. Written as DNA, the CDR3 is TGTGCCATCAGTGAGTCGTTTGGACAGATTAATGAGCAGTACTTC. Protein: CAISESFGQINEQYF.

The chain couples TRBV28 to TRBJ1-3; D unclear. CDR3 size: 15 residues. Trimming pared 2 bases from V and 4 bases from J, leaving 12 bases between. Germline CDR1 MDHEN, CDR2 SYDVKM. CDR3 DNA sequence: TGTGCCAGCAGTTTAATCTCTTCGCTCGGAAACACCATATATTTT. It translates to CASSLISSLGNTIYF.

The gene calls are TRBV7-2 and TRBJ1-2, with D hard to call. The CDR3 spans 14 residues. V gave up 1 base and J gave up 4 bases, with 10 bases separating them. Looked up from germline, CDR1 is SGHTA and CDR2 is FQGNSA. DNA for the CDR3: TGTGCCAGCAGCTTAGGTTCTCTAGGCTATGGCTACACCTTC. It codes for CASSLGSLGYGYTF.

The chain links TRBV7-2 to TRBJ1-1, with 7 positions matching TRBD1. With V trimmed by 5 bases and J by 5 bases, 8 bases remained unmatched. This CDR3 contains 14 residues. Germline CDR1 is SGHTA and CDR2 is FQGNSA. The CDR3 bases are TGTGCCAGCAGCCTAGGGGGCTCAAAAACTGAAGCTTTCTTT. It yields the protein CASSLGGSKTEAFF.

The CDR3 nucleotides are TGTGCCAGCAGTTTCACAGATTTCCAAGAGACCCAGTACTTC. This translates into CASSFTDFQETQYF. The chain recombines TRBV2 with TRBJ2-5, with unresolved D. The CDR3 is 14 residues long. The germline gives CDR1 SNHLY, CDR2 FYNNEI. The V end was cut by 5 bases, the J end by 1 base, with 11 bases between.